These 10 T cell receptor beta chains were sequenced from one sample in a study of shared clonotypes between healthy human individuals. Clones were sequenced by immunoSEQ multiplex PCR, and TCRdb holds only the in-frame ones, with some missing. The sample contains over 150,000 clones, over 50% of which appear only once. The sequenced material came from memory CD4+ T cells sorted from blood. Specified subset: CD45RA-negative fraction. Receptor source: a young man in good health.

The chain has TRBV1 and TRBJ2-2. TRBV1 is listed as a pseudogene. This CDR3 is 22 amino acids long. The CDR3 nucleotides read TGCACCAGCAGCCAAGATCCTATTAGCCGGACCTCTACTCATAAGGACACCGGGGAGCTGTTTTTT. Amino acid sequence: CTSSQDPISRTSTHKDTGELFF.

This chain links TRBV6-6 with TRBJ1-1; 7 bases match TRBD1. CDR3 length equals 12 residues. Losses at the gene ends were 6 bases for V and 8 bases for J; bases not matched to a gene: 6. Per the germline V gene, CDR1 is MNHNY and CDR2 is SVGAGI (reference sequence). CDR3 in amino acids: CASSPTGWEAFF. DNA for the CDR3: TGTGCCAGCAGCCCGACAGGGTGGGAAGCTTTCTTT.

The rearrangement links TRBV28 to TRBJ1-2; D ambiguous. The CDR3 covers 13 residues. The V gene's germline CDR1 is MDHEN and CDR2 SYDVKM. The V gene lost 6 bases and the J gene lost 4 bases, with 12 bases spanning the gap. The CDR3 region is CASRPATIYGYTF. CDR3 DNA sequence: TGTGCCAGCAGGCCAGCAACCATCTATGGCTACACCTTC.

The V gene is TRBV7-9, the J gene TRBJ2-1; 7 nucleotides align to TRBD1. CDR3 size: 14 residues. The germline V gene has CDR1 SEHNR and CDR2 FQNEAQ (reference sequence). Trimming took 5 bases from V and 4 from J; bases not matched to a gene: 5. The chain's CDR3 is CASSPRGSYNEQFF. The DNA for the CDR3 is TGTGCCAGCAGCCCCAGGGGGTCTTACAATGAGCAGTTCTTC. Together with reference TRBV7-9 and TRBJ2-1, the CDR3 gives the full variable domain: DTGVSQNPRHKITKRGQNVTFRCDPISEHNRLYWYRQTLGQGPEFLTYFQNEAQLEKSRLLSDRFSAERPKGSFSTLEIQRTEQGDSAMYLCASSPRGSYNEQFFGPGTRLTVL.

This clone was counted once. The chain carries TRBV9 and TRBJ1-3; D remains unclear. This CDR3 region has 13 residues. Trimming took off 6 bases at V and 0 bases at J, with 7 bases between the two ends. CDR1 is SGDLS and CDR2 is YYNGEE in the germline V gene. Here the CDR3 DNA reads TGTGCCAGCACAGGATCCTCTGGAAACACCATATATTTT. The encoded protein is CASTGSSGNTIYF.

CDR3 in amino acids: CASNKAETSYEQYF. Here the CDR3 DNA reads TGTGCCAGCAACAAGGCCGAGACCTCCTACGAGCAGTACTTC. This chain joins TRBV6-1 and TRBJ2-7, with D unresolved. The CDR3 length is 14 residues. Per germline, CDR1 MNHNS and CDR2 SASEGT. Trimming took 7 bases from V and 0 from J, leaving 13 bases between them.

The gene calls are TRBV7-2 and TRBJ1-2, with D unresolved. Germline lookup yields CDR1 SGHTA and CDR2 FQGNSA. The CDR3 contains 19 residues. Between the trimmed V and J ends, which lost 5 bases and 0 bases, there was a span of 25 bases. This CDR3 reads CASSTKGVWAAVTNYGYTF. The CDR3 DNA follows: TGTGCCAGCAGCACGAAGGGCGTTTGGGCAGCCGTGACTAACTATGGCTACACCTTC.

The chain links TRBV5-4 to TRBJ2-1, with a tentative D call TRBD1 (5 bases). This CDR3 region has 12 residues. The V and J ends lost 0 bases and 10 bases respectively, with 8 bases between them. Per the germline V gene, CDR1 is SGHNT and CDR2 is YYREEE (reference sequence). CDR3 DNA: TGTGCCAGCAGCTTGGAGTACAGGGAGCAGTTCTTC. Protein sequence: CASSLEYREQFF.

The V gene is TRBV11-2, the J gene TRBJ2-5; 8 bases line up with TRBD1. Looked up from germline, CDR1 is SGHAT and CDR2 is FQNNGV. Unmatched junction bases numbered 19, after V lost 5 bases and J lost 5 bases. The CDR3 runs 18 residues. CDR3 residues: CASSPNWVPGGAQETQYF. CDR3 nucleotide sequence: TGTGCCAGCAGCCCAAACTGGGTCCCAGGGGGCGCCCAGGAGACCCAGTACTTC.

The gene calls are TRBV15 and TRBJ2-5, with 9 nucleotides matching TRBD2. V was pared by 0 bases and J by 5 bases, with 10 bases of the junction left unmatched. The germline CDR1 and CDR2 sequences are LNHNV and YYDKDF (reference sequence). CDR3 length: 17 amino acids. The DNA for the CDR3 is TGTGCCACCAGCAGAGATACATGGTCTAGCGGGAAGGAGACCCAGTACTTC. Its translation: CATSRDTWSSGKETQYF.